Following are 21 T cell receptor beta chains from one sample sequenced in a study of shared T cell receptors in the human thymus. Profiling relied on immunoSEQ multiplex PCR, and the TCRdb table lists in-frame clones only, not all of them. The sample holds hundreds of thousands of clones, roughly 85% seen once. The same data also went into a second study, on human thymus T cells.

The sequenced material came from thymocytes. These TCRs come from a girl under three years old with a congenital heart defect.

The chain employs TRBV10-2 and TRBJ2-3; D might be TRBD2 (5 bases). Germline V gives CDR1 WSHSY, CDR2 SAAADI. This CDR3 is built from 14 residues. V dropped 2 bases and J dropped 0 bases, with 6 bases sitting between them. CDR3 residues: CASSERGSTDTQYF. The CDR3 DNA follows: TGCGCCAGCAGTGAGCGGGGAAGCACAGATACGCAGTATTTT.

The rearrangement joins TRBV7-9 to TRBJ2-1; TRBD1 matches at 10 bases. The CDR3 is 17 residues long. Germline-derived CDR1 and CDR2 are SEHNR and FQNEAQ (reference sequence). Trimming at V came to 5 bases and at J to 5 bases, leaving 12 bases not matched to a gene. CDR3: CASSPRQGAPQDNEQFF. For the CDR3, the DNA is TGTGCCAGCAGCCCGAGACAGGGGGCTCCCCAGGACAATGAGCAGTTCTTC.

The V and J genes are TRBV4-1 and TRBJ1-1, with D perhaps matching TRBD1 (5 bases). The length of the CDR3 is 16 residues. Trimming cost V 1 base and J 0 bases, with 12 bases left between them. Germline CDR1 MGHRA, CDR2 YSYEKL. The CDR3 bases are TGCGCCAGCAGCCAAGGTGGCACGGGGGTGAACACTGAAGCTTTCTTT. Its translation is CASSQGGTGVNTEAFF.

The chain has TRBV27 and TRBJ1-1; D is unclear. CDR1 MNHEY and CDR2 SMNVEV come from the germline V gene (reference sequence). The CDR3 spans 18 residues. V was clipped by 3 bases and J by 11 bases, with 31 bases between them. The CDR3: CASSFHSPSEEGEVEAFF. The DNA of the CDR3 is TGTGCCAGCAGTTTTCATTCGCCTAGTGAGGAGGGAGAAGTTGAGGCTTTCTTT.

This chain joins TRBV4-3 and TRBJ2-5; 9 bases line up with TRBD1. The CDR3 spans 19 residues. The trim removed 1 base at V and 2 bases at J, leaving 14 bases unmatched. CDR1 and CDR2 (germline): LGHNA, YSLEER. In nucleotides, the CDR3 is TGCGCCAGCAGCCAAGGGAAACAGGGGGCGATCCGGCCACAAGAGACCCAGTACTTC. Translated: CASSQGKQGAIRPQETQYF.

The chain uses TRBV5-6 and TRBJ1-2; D not resolved. This CDR3 region has 12 residues. Germline V gene data show CDR1 as SGHDT and CDR2 as YYEEEE. V lost 4 bases and J 4 bases, leaving 8 bases between the germline ends. DNA for the CDR3: TGTGCCAGCAGCGACGGAGGCTATGGCTACACCTTC. Amino acids: CASSDGGYGYTF.

V usage is TRBV6-6 and J usage is TRBJ1-2; D call uncertain. CDR1 and CDR2 from the germline V gene are MNHNY and SVGAGI (reference sequence). The CDR3 spans 14 residues. V lost 0 bases to trimming and J lost 10 bases, with 15 bases between them. This CDR3 reads CASSYSRAQADYTF. In DNA form, the CDR3 reads TGTGCCAGCAGTTACTCCCGTGCCCAGGCAGACTACACCTTC.

In this sample, this clone turned up a few times. The rearrangement uses TRBV27 and TRBJ1-3; 9 bases are a match to TRBD1. J gave up 4 bases and V 8 bases, and 6 bases lay outside the gene matches. The CDR3 is 14 amino acids. Germline V lookup: CDR1 MNHEY, CDR2 SMNVEV (reference sequence). The CDR3 DNA is TGTGCCAGCCGGGACAGGGAGTCCGGAAACACCATATATTTT. Translated: CASRDRESGNTIYF.

Here the CDR3 reads CASSQEDRGRFSYEQYF. The CDR3 nucleotides read TGTGCCAGCAGCCAAGAAGACAGGGGGCGGTTTTCCTACGAGCAGTACTTC. The chain recombines TRBV14 with TRBJ2-7; 10 bases line up with TRBD1. The CDR3 is 17 residues long. Trimming cost V 0 bases and J 1 base; bases outside gene matches: 6. The V gene's germline CDR1 is SGHDN and CDR2 FVKESK.

The chain recombines TRBV28 with TRBJ1-6, with D hard to call. The CDR3 has 14 amino acids. Looked up from germline, CDR1 is MDHEN and CDR2 is SYDVKM. Trimming cost V 5 bases and J 19 bases, with 24 bases left between them. The CDR3 bases are TGTGCCAGCAGTATTCCTTGGCAGGCCAACCCCCCTCACTTT. It is translated as CASSIPWQANPPHF. Based on the CDR3 plus reference TRBV28 and TRBJ1-6, the full variable domain is DVKVTQSSRYLVKRTGEKVFLECVQDMDHENMFWYRQDPGLGLRLIYFSYDVKMKEKGDIPEGYSVSREKKERFSLILESASTNQTSMYLCASSIPWQANPPHFGNGTRLTVT.

Here the CDR3 DNA reads TGTGCCAGCAGCTTGGATTACGGGGGTGGCACAGATACGCAGTATTTT. Amino acids: CASSLDYGGGTDTQYF. The V and J genes are TRBV5-4 and TRBJ2-3; tentative D call: TRBD2 (6 bases). This CDR3 comprises 16 residues. The ends were cut back, 0 bases at V and 1 base at J, with 12 bases in the middle. Germline CDR1 SGHNT, CDR2 YYREEE (reference sequence).

This clone was counted only a few times. The rearrangement uses TRBV11-2 and TRBJ1-3, with 11 positions matching TRBD1. V lost 3 bases, J lost 0 bases, and 4 bases stayed unmatched. Germline-derived CDR1 and CDR2 are SGHAT and FQNNGV. The CDR3 has 17 residues. The CDR3 DNA reads TGTGCCAGCAGCTTTGGGGACAGGGGGAGCTCTGGAAACACCATATATTTT. Translating gives CASSFGDRGSSGNTIYF.

The V and J genes are TRBV2 and TRBJ2-7; 7 bases are shared with TRBD1. The CDR3 consists of 10 residues. J lost 8 bases, V lost 8 bases, and 3 bases had no gene match. Germline CDR1 is SNHLY and CDR2 is FYNNEI. In nucleotides, the CDR3 is TGTGCCAGCCAGACAGGGAAGCAGTACTTC. It specifies CASQTGKQYF.

V gene TRBV25-1 combines with J gene TRBJ2-1; 14 nucleotides agree with TRBD2. The trim removed 10 bases at V and 1 base at J, leaving 9 bases unmatched. Germline V lookup: CDR1 MGHDK, CDR2 SYGVNS. The CDR3 is 17 residues long. DNA of the CDR3: TGTGCCACCGGACTAGCGGGGGGTGGGGGGTCCTACAATGAGCAGTTCTTC. Translated, it gives CATGLAGGGGSYNEQFF.

The chain recombines TRBV6-5 with TRBJ1-2; tentatively, D is TRBD1 (6 bases). V dropped 6 bases and J dropped 2 bases, with 10 bases sitting between them. The CDR3 is 13 residues long. Looked up from germline, CDR1 is MNHEY and CDR2 is SVGAGI. CDR3 region: CASSLGANYGYTF. The CDR3 DNA reads as TGTGCCAGCAGCTTGGGGGCCAACTATGGCTACACCTTC.

The chain uses TRBV27 and TRBJ1-2, with 7 bases identical to TRBD1. CDR1 is MNHEY, CDR2 SMNVEV, per germline (reference sequence). V was pared by 0 bases and J by 6 bases, with 7 bases of the junction left unmatched. This CDR3 has 15 amino acids. CDR3 sequence (DNA): TGTGCCAGCAGTTTATCGAACAGGGGATCCCATGGCTACACCTTC. Its translation: CASSLSNRGSHGYTF.

The rearrangement uses TRBV27 and TRBJ1-1, with TRBD1 as a possible D gene (6 bases). The germline V gene has CDR1 MNHEY and CDR2 SMNVEV (reference sequence). V lost 3 bases, J lost 4 bases, and 12 bases lay in between. The CDR3 runs to 14 residues. The CDR3 here is CASSFFSRGTEAFF. The CDR3 coding sequence is TGTGCCAGCAGTTTTTTCAGCAGGGGCACTGAAGCTTTCTTT.

The gene calls are TRBV7-9 and TRBJ2-2; 9 nucleotides line up with TRBD2. From germline, CDR1 is SEHNR and CDR2 FQNEAQ (reference sequence). The CDR3 has 19 amino acids. The V segment lost 2 bases and the J segment 2 bases; nucleotides outside the gene matches: 12. CDR3 in DNA: TGTGCCAGCAGCTTACTCGCTCTGGCGGGGGGGCTTAACACCGGGGAGCTGTTTTTT. Encoded protein: CASSLLALAGGLNTGELFF.

The V call is TRBV2, the J call TRBJ2-3, with 10 bases that match TRBD1. The CDR3 is made up of 16 amino acids. Germline CDR1 and CDR2: SNHLY and FYNNEI. V lost 8 bases and J lost 3; bases outside the gene matches: 11. The CDR3 spells CASLKDGTGATDTQYF. The CDR3 region has the DNA TGTGCCAGCCTTAAGGATGGGACAGGGGCAACAGATACGCAGTATTTT.

The J gene is TRBJ1-6, the V gene TRBV5-1; 9 positions agree with TRBD1. This CDR3 contains 18 residues. V shed 3 bases and J 8 bases; nucleotides not matched to a gene: 15. The germline gives CDR1 SGHRS, CDR2 YFSETQ. The CDR3 here is CASSSYRGQVRPHSPLHF. The CDR3 nucleotides are TGCGCCAGCAGCTCCTACAGGGGGCAGGTAAGGCCCCATTCACCCCTCCACTTT. The entire variable domain, with the rest obtained from reference TRBV5-1 and TRBJ1-6, is as follows: KAGVTQTPRYLIKTRGQQVTLSCSPISGHRSVSWYQQTPGQGLQFLFEYFSETQRNKGNFPGRFSGRQFSNSRSEMNVSTLELGDSALYLCASSSYRGQVRPHSPLHFGNGTRLTVT.

The chain recombines TRBV4-3 with TRBJ2-1; D may be TRBD1 (6 bases). The V end was cut by 3 bases, the J end by 7 bases, with 16 bases between. The CDR3 runs 15 residues. Germline-derived CDR1 and CDR2 are LGHNA and YSLEER. The CDR3 DNA sequence: TGCGCCAGCAGCCACCTACCCCGGCAGGGGAATGAGCAGTTCTTC. It specifies CASSHLPRQGNEQFF.